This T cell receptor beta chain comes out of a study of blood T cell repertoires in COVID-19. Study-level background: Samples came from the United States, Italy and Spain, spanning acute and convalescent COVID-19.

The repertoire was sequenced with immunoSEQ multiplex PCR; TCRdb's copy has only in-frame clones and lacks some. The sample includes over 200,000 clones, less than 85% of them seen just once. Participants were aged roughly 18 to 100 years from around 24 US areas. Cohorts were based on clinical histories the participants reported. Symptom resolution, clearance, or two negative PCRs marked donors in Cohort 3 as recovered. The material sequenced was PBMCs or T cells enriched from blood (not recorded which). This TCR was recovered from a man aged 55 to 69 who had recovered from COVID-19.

Here the CDR3 reads CAISDTRTGKMNTEAFF. The CDR3 nucleotides read TGTGCCATCAGTGATACCCGGACAGGGAAAATGAACACTGAAGCTTTCTTT. The rearrangement links TRBV10-3 to TRBJ1-1, with TRBD1 matching over 8 bases. CDR1 ENHRY and CDR2 SYGVKD come from the germline V gene. This CDR3 is 17 amino acids long. Germline trimming cut 3 bases from V and 0 bases from J; bases unmatched to any gene: 9.